Below, 30 T cell receptor beta chains from the same sample are listed, as sequenced in a study of T cell responses to AZD1222 COVID-19 vaccine. Measured with immunoSEQ multiplex PCR; TCRdb has only the in-frame clones, and not every one. Of about 100,000 clones in the sample, approximately 91% were seen once. The input for sequencing was peripheral blood, taken on day 0 of AZD1222 vaccination. These receptors all come from an adult in good health.

V and J are TRBV6-1 and TRBJ2-7; no firm D call. CDR1 and CDR2 (germline): MNHNS, SASEGT. Trimming took off 3 bases at V and 1 base at J, with 7 bases between the two ends. This CDR3 is built from 13 residues. CDR3 DNA sequence: TGTGCCAGCAGTGAGCAGGTTTCCTACGAGCAGTACTTC. Translating gives CASSEQVSYEQYF.

The chain has TRBV4-1 and TRBJ2-7; D remains ambiguous. There are 14 residues in the CDR3. Trimming removed 1 base at V and 0 bases at J, with 7 bases between. Germline assignment: CDR1 MGHRA and CDR2 YSYEKL. The CDR3 DNA reads TGCGCCAGCAGCCAAGGTCATACCTCCTACGAGCAGTACTTC. It specifies CASSQGHTSYEQYF.

The genes are TRBV5-1 and TRBJ1-6; D not resolved. The V end was cut by 2 bases, the J end by 7 bases, with 13 bases between. There are 15 residues in the CDR3. Germline lookup yields CDR1 SGHRS and CDR2 YFSETQ. In nucleotides, the CDR3 is TGCGCCAGCAGCTTAGAAGGTCCTGACAATTCACCCCTCCACTTT. Translated: CASSLEGPDNSPLHF.

V is TRBV4-1 and J is TRBJ1-4; D not resolved. This CDR3 has 14 amino acids. The germline V and J ends were trimmed by 4 bases and 2 bases, with 8 bases remaining between them. Germline-derived CDR1 and CDR2 are MGHRA and YSYEKL. The CDR3 is CASSPSRTNEKLFF. In DNA, the CDR3 is TGCGCCAGCAGCCCCTCTAGGACTAATGAAAAACTGTTTTTT.

The genes are TRBV6-4 and TRBJ2-3, with TRBD1 as a possible D gene (5 bases). V dropped 3 bases and J dropped 2 bases, with 9 bases sitting between them. CDR1 MRHNA and CDR2 SNTAGT come from the germline V gene. The CDR3 is 14 residues long. CDR3 DNA sequence: TGTGCCAGCAGTGATTTAGGGGCCACAGATACGCAGTATTTT. Protein sequence: CASSDLGATDTQYF.

The chain recombines TRBV19 with TRBJ2-7; TRBD1 matches 7 bases. J was trimmed by 4 bases and V by 0 bases; bases with no gene match: 9. The CDR3 spans 16 residues. Looked up from germline, CDR1 is LNHDA and CDR2 is SQIVND (reference sequence). The CDR3 nucleotides are TGTGCCAGTAGTATAGATCACGGGGACAGTAATTACGAGCAGTACTTC. It specifies CASSIDHGDSNYEQYF.

The V gene is TRBV3-1 (or the pseudogene TRBV3-2), the J gene TRBJ1-6; 10 bases align to TRBD1. The CDR3 has 14 residues. CDR1 LGHDT and CDR2 YNNKEL come from the germline V gene (reference sequence). Trimming at V came to 4 bases and at J to 10 bases, leaving 4 bases not matched to a gene. This chain's CDR3 is CASSLRGQGSPLHF. DNA of the CDR3: TGTGCCAGCAGCCTGCGGGGACAGGGGTCACCCCTCCACTTT.

This chain uses TRBV28 with TRBJ2-4, with D perhaps TRBD2 (5 bases). This CDR3 region has 16 residues. Trimming pared 3 bases from V and 0 bases from J, leaving 12 bases between. Germline-derived CDR1 and CDR2 are MDHEN and SYDVKM. CDR3 amino acids: CASSFLNGLAKNIQYF. CDR3 nucleotide sequence: TGTGCCAGCAGTTTTCTAAACGGACTAGCCAAAAACATTCAGTACTTC.

This clone was counted a single time. The V and J genes are TRBV6-5 and TRBJ2-7; no clear D gene. CDR3 length: 13 residues. V was shortened by 4 bases and J by 3 bases, with 10 bases between the two germline ends. Germline lookup yields CDR1 MNHEY and CDR2 SVGAGI. The CDR3 region is CASSSTQIYEQYF. CDR3 DNA sequence: TGTGCCAGCAGTTCAACACAGATCTACGAGCAGTACTTC.

This clone has just one count. The chain recombines TRBV7-6 with TRBJ2-5; D remains ambiguous. The CDR3 is made up of 15 amino acids. In germline, CDR1 is SGHVS, CDR2 FNYEAQ. V was trimmed by 5 bases and J by 2 bases, leaving 15 bases between them. CDR3 in amino acids: CASSPDVGPQETQYF. CDR3 nucleotide sequence: TGTGCCAGCAGCCCGGATGTTGGGCCGCAAGAGACCCAGTACTTC.

The chain uses TRBV9 and TRBJ1-1; D is uncertain. The CDR3 is made up of 15 amino acids. Germline loops: CDR1 SGDLS, CDR2 YYNGEE. V gave up 0 bases and J gave up 1 base, with 10 bases separating them. CDR3 sequence: CASSVGASRNTEAFF. CDR3 in DNA: TGTGCCAGCAGCGTAGGGGCATCGAGGAACACTGAAGCTTTCTTT.

The chain links TRBV9 to TRBJ2-3, with 15 bases matching TRBD2. Looked up from germline, CDR1 is SGDLS and CDR2 is YYNGEE. J lost 6 bases, V lost 0 bases, and 2 bases had no gene match. The CDR3 has 16 amino acids. Written as DNA, the CDR3 is TGTGCCAGCAGCGTAGGTGGGACTAGCGGGAGGGATACGCAGTATTTT. It codes for CASSVGGTSGRDTQYF.

As concerns this clone: Mismatch with germline at one junction end may stem from a read error. The V call is TRBV27, the J call TRBJ2-5; D call uncertain. Germline lookup yields CDR1 MNHEY and CDR2 SMNVEV (reference sequence). The CDR3 has 11 residues. DNA for the CDR3: TGTGCCAGCAGTTTCCAAAAGACCCAGTACTTC. Residues: CASSFQKTQYF.

The chain is built from TRBV29-1 and TRBJ1-1, with a possible D match to TRBD1 (5 bases). Germline lookup yields CDR1 SQVTM and CDR2 ANQGSEA. This CDR3 spans 15 amino acids. V was pared by 7 bases and J by 0 bases, with 18 bases between. CDR3: CSGGAGWGMNTEAFF. The CDR3 coding sequence is TGCAGCGGCGGGGCTGGATGGGGAATGAACACTGAAGCTTTCTTT.

As for this clone: Other DNA sequences in the sample encode the same CDR3. The CDR3 region is CASSLEGTDTQYF. The CDR3 coding sequence is TGCGCCAGCAGCTTGGAGGGCACAGATACGCAGTATTTT. The rearrangement uses TRBV5-1 and TRBJ2-3, with D unresolved. This CDR3 is built from 13 residues. Germline CDR1 is SGHRS and CDR2 is YFSETQ. Between the trimmed V and J ends, which lost 0 bases and 1 base, there was a span of 3 bases. Supplemented by reference TRBV5-1 and TRBJ2-3, the full variable domain reads KAGVTQTPRYLIKTRGQQVTLSCSPISGHRSVSWYQQTPGQGLQFLFEYFSETQRNKGNFPGRFSGRQFSNSRSEMNVSTLELGDSALYLCASSLEGTDTQYFGPGTRLTVL.

This CDR3 is CASSLIEEQFF. CDR3 coding DNA: TGTGCCAGCAGTTTAATTGAGGAGCAGTTCTTC. V gene TRBV12-3 or TRBV12-4 combines with J gene TRBJ2-1; unclear D gene. The CDR3 loop spans 11 amino acids. V gave up 2 bases and J gave up 10 bases, with 6 bases separating them.

This rearrangement joins TRBV18 to TRBJ1-1, with TRBD1 matching over 9 bases. In germline, CDR1 is KGHSH, CDR2 LQKENI. With V trimmed by 3 bases and J by 7 bases, 9 bases remained unmatched. This CDR3 contains 15 residues. CDR3: CASSPTTGGDVEAFF. The CDR3 bases are TGTGCCAGCTCACCTACGACAGGGGGTGATGTTGAAGCTTTCTTT.

This rearrangement joins TRBV29-1 to TRBJ1-2; 9 positions match TRBD1. Per the germline V gene, CDR1 is SQVTM and CDR2 is ANQGSEA. The V and J ends lost 4 bases and 3 bases, in that order; junction bases with no gene match: 9. The CDR3 covers 15 residues. The CDR3 sequence: CSVGGQGQGHYGYTF. Here the CDR3 DNA reads TGCAGCGTTGGGGGACAGGGACAAGGCCACTATGGCTACACCTTC.

This chain links TRBV11-3 with TRBJ2-3; weak D call: TRBD1 (5 bases). V was pared by 5 bases and J by 0 bases, with 6 bases between. The CDR3 spans 13 residues. Germline lookup yields CDR1 SGHNT and CDR2 YENEEA. CDR3 nucleotides: TGTGCCAGCAGCCGACAGAGCACAGATACGCAGTATTTT. Its protein is CASSRQSTDTQYF.

The V call is TRBV5-1, the J call TRBJ2-1; 8 nucleotides agree with TRBD2. This CDR3 contains 13 residues. V gave up 4 bases and J gave up 12 bases; unmatched junction bases: 9. Germline CDR1 reads SGHRS; CDR2 reads YFSETQ. This CDR3 reads CASSAGLAAGQFF. For the CDR3, the DNA is TGCGCCAGCAGCGCTGGACTAGCCGCGGGGCAGTTCTTC. Supplemented by reference TRBV5-1 and TRBJ2-1, the full variable domain reads KAGVTQTPRYLIKTRGQQVTLSCSPISGHRSVSWYQQTPGQGLQFLFEYFSETQRNKGNFPGRFSGRQFSNSRSEMNVSTLELGDSALYLCASSAGLAAGQFFGPGTRLTVL.

This clone was recorded a few times. This rearrangement joins TRBV28 to TRBJ1-1; D is unresolved. Per the germline V gene, CDR1 is MDHEN and CDR2 is SYDVKM. Trimming stripped 3 bases from V and 7 bases from J, with 6 bases between. The CDR3 contains 11 residues. This CDR3 reads CASSFEIEAFF. CDR3 DNA: TGTGCCAGCAGTTTCGAAATTGAAGCTTTCTTT.

The chain employs TRBV12-3 or TRBV12-4 and TRBJ1-4; TRBD1 might be the D (5 bases). The germline V and J ends were trimmed by 2 bases and 5 bases, with 6 bases remaining between them. This CDR3 contains 13 residues. DNA of the CDR3: TGTGCCAGCAGTTTAAACAGGAATGAAAAACTGTTTTTT. Its protein product is CASSLNRNEKLFF.

The CDR3: CASSNTGQSYEQYF. The CDR3 coding sequence is TGTGCCAGCTCGAACACGGGACAGAGCTACGAGCAGTACTTC. V and J are TRBV18 and TRBJ2-7; 7 bases match TRBD1. Per the germline V gene, CDR1 is KGHSH and CDR2 is LQKENI. Germline trimming cut 6 bases from V and 3 bases from J; bases unmatched to any gene: 8. The CDR3 covers 14 residues.

The chain combines TRBV29-1 with TRBJ1-2; D may be TRBD1 (6 bases). Trimming took 4 bases from V and 4 from J, leaving 16 bases between them. CDR1 is SQVTM and CDR2 is ANQGSEA in the germline V gene. CDR3 length: 14 amino acids. CDR3: CSVVGASGAYGYTF. The CDR3 region has the DNA TGCAGCGTTGTCGGGGCGTCGGGGGCCTATGGCTACACCTTC.

The chain combines TRBV4-2 with TRBJ1-2; unclear D gene. The V end lost 0 bases, the J end lost 4 bases, and 12 bases lay between the germline ends. Germline V gene lookup returns CDR1 LGHNA and CDR2 YNFKEQ. This CDR3 is 15 amino acids long. The CDR3 loop reads CASSQESRLSYGYTF. CDR3 bases: TGTGCCAGCAGCCAAGAAAGCCGACTGTCCTATGGCTACACCTTC.

The V and J genes are TRBV5-1 and TRBJ2-3; tentative D call: TRBD2 (6 bases). Germline V gene lookup returns CDR1 SGHRS and CDR2 YFSETQ. Trimming shortened V by 5 bases and J by 4 bases, and 11 bases separated the two germline ends. CDR3 size: 13 residues. CDR3 DNA sequence: TGCGCCAGCAGTAGAGGGGAGGCAGATACGCAGTATTTT. Amino acid sequence: CASSRGEADTQYF.

The chain links TRBV10-1 to TRBJ2-3, with D possibly matching TRBD1 (5 bases). The CDR3 consists of 14 residues. Trimming left V 5 bases short and J 1 base short, with 10 bases between. Germline loops: CDR1 WNHNN, CDR2 SYGVQD (reference sequence). CDR3 nucleotide sequence: TGCGCCAGCAGTTTCGACAGCCGCACAGATACGCAGTATTTT. Translating it yields CASSFDSRTDTQYF.

This chain joins TRBV9 and TRBJ2-1, with 11 bases fitting TRBD2. The CDR3 totals 17 residues. The germline V gene encodes CDR1 SGDLS and CDR2 YYNGEE. V was clipped by 4 bases and J by 4 bases; unmatched bases: 10. CDR3 in amino acids: CASSLISTSGDYNEQFF. The CDR3 DNA sequence: TGTGCCAGCAGCTTAATCTCGACTAGCGGGGATTACAATGAGCAGTTCTTC.

The V and J genes are TRBV18 and TRBJ1-6; D is undetermined. Germline V gene sequence: CDR1 KGHSH, CDR2 LQKENI. Trimming stripped 5 bases from V and 4 bases from J, with 3 bases between. This CDR3 has 12 amino acids. The CDR3: CASSGYNSPLHF. In DNA form, the CDR3 reads TGTGCCAGCTCAGGGTATAATTCACCCCTCCACTTT.

The chain carries TRBV6-5 and TRBJ1-1, with D unresolved. V was cut by 7 bases and J by 4 bases, with 16 bases left in between. This CDR3 spans 14 amino acids. Germline V lookup: CDR1 MNHEY, CDR2 SVGAGI. CDR3 sequence reads: CASTDRWDSTEAFF. CDR3 DNA: TGTGCCAGCACCGACCGGTGGGATTCCACTGAAGCTTTCTTT.